This TCR beta chain is drawn from a study of shared clonotypes between healthy human individuals. This clone was picked up one time. What it binds is not known. Other nucleotide sequences from this sample produce the same CDR3. Assay execution took place at the deep level. Genomic DNA of each subset was evenly split across several immunoSEQ plates. In the study's own analysis: Sequence data from immunoSEQ were junction-only and lacked quality scores; consequently, filtering differed. Profiled with immunoSEQ multiplex PCR; TCRdb holds only in-frame clones, not every one. D and trimming come from the DNA, and the V and J calls and clone size come from that table. The sample contains about a million clones, approximately 80% of which appear only once. Per the germline V gene, CDR1 is MGHRA and CDR2 is YSYEKL. Trimming took off 3 bases at V and 1 base at J, with 12 bases between the two ends. The CDR3 totals 16 residues.

Study-wide results and caveats: Researchers sampled only blood; tissue repertoires likely differ.

The V and J genes are TRBV4-1 and TRBJ2-2, with D possibly being TRBD2 (5 bases). Sequenced sample: memory CD4+ T cells sorted from blood. Subset in this sample: CD45RA-negative fraction. This clonotype was sampled from a man aged 18 to 30 in good health. The CDR3 spells CASSHHGRGNTGELFF. CDR3 nucleotides: TGCGCCAGCAGCCACCACGGTCGGGGGAACACCGGGGAGCTGTTTTTT.